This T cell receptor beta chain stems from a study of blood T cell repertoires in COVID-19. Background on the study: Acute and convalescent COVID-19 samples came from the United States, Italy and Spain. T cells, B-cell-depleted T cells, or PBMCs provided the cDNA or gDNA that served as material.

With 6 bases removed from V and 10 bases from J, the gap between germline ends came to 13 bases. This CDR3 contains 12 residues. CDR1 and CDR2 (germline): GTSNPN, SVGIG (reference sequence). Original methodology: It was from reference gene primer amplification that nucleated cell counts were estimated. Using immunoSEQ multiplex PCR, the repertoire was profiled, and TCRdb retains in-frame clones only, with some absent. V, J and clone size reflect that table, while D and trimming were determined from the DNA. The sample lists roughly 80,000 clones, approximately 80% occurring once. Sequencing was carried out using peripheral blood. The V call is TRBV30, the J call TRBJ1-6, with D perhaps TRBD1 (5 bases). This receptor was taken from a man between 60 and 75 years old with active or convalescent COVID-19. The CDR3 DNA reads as TGTGCCTGTCTCCAGGGTCGCTCACCCCTCCACTTT. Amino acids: CACLQGRSPLHF. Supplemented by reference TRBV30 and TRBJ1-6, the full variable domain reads SQTIHQWPATLVQPVGSPLSLECTVEGTSNPNLYWYRQAAGRGLQLLFYSVGIGQISSEVPQNLSASRPQDRQFILSSKKLLLSDSGFYLCACLQGRSPLHFGNGTRLTVT.